Sequencing of this T cell receptor (beta chain) was carried out in a study of read filtering for tumor transcriptome and immune sequencing. Across the whole study: Whole-transcriptome libraries were prepared after DNase treatment.

Study results and caveats: Dropping single-read clonotypes raised IR-seq and RNA-seq shared-clonotype correlation. Around 85% of IR-seq clonotypes had one read, totaling around 4% of reads; RNA-seq: 74.6% and 44.6%.

The library was built from about 370 ng RNA with molecular barcoded adaptors for alpha/delta and beta/gamma chains. MiXCR, applied by TCRdb to the reads, yields one record per CDR3 protein. Of tens of thousands of distinct CDR3 sequences in the sample, 20% to 25% were seen once. Concerning this clonotype itself: Its cognate antigen is unknown.

The CDR3 is 13 amino acids. Germline CDR1 reads SQVTM; CDR2 reads ANQGSEA. V shed 3 bases, J shed 1 base, and the junction held 2 bases outside the gene matches. The clonotype originates from a donor aged 40 or over with multiple myeloma. The sample comprised a population of CD138-negative cells sorted from bone marrow. V and J are TRBV29-1 and TRBJ2-5; 7 bases are shared with TRBD2. This chain's CDR3 is CSVEAGVQETQYF. Here the CDR3 DNA reads TGCAGCGTTGAGGCGGGGGTCCAAGAGACCCAGTACTTC. Full variable domain (rest looked up from reference TRBV29-1 and TRBJ2-5): SAVISQKPSRDICQRGTSLTIQCQVDSQVTMMFWYRQQPGQSLTLIATANQGSEATYESGFVIDKFPISRPNLTFSTLTVSNMSPEDSSIYLCSVEAGVQETQYFGPGTRLLVL.